The 27 T cell receptor beta chains listed next were all sequenced from one sample in a study of blood T cells in healthy people across ages. Alongside a J-beta primer mix, a sample-barcoded 5' primer served in a second PCR lasting about 7 to 12 cycles. TCRdb re-called the 5' RACE reads with MiXCR, one entry per CDR3 protein. Of around 690,000 distinct CDR3 sequences listed, roughly 50% are singletons. Sequencing was carried out using blood. These receptors were obtained from a man aged 60 to 69 in good health.

The chain employs TRBV29-1 and TRBJ1-1; tentatively, D is TRBD1 (6 bases). V was cut by 3 bases and J by 0 bases, with 20 bases left in between. CDR1 and CDR2 from the germline V gene are SQVTM and ANQGSEA. This CDR3 is built from 17 residues. The CDR3 spells CSVDPWGRGSMNTEAFF. The CDR3 nucleotides read TGCAGCGTTGACCCCTGGGGGCGTGGGTCCATGAACACTGAAGCTTTCTTT. Combining the CDR3 with reference TRBV29-1 and TRBJ1-1 gives the whole variable domain SAVISQKPSRDICQRGTSLTIQCQVDSQVTMMFWYRQQPGQSLTLIATANQGSEATYESGFVIDKFPISRPNLTFSTLTVSNMSPEDSSIYLCSVDPWGRGSMNTEAFFGQGTRLTVV.

There are a few counts of this clonotype. The chain employs TRBV12-3 or TRBV12-4 and TRBJ1-2; D gene unclear. The length of the CDR3 is 12 residues. The V end lost 5 bases, the J end lost 13 bases, and 17 bases lay between the germline ends. This chain's CDR3 is CASSLQDRGFTF. The CDR3, as DNA: TGTGCCAGCAGTCTCCAAGACCGCGGTTTCACCTTC.

The rearrangement joins TRBV9 to TRBJ2-1, with D hard to call. The J call may be in error: the DNA end matches TRBJ2-7 better. This CDR3 is 15 amino acids long. In germline, CDR1 is SGDLS, CDR2 YYNGEE. CDR3 in amino acids: CASSPDGDGYNEQYF. In DNA form, the CDR3 reads TGTGCCAGCAGCCCGGACGGAGACGGCTACAATGAGCAGTACTTC.

This clonotype appeared a single time. This chain joins TRBV9 and TRBJ2-1; D is unclear. The CDR3 is made up of 18 amino acids. V was shortened by 3 bases and J by 2 bases, with 21 bases between the two germline ends. CDR1 SGDLS and CDR2 YYNGEE come from the germline V gene. CDR3 DNA: TGTGCCAGCAGCGGAGAGGACCGATACGACGGGCCCTACAATGAGCAGTTCTTC. Its translation: CASSGEDRYDGPYNEQFF.

This chain joins TRBV6-2 or TRBV6-3 and TRBJ2-7; 9 positions match TRBD1. CDR1 is MNHEY and CDR2 is SVGEGT in the germline V gene. After removal of 7 bases from V and 5 bases from J, the junction contained 12 bases not matched to a gene. This CDR3 comprises 15 residues. CDR3 bases: TGTGCCAGCATAACTCGAACAGGGGGCTTGGACGAGCAGTACTTC. It yields the protein CASITRTGGLDEQYF.

The V and J genes are TRBV3-1 and TRBJ2-1, with 9 bases that match TRBD1. In germline, CDR1 is LGHDT, CDR2 YNNKEL (reference sequence). V gave up 3 bases and J gave up 5 bases; unmatched junction bases: 8. The CDR3 is 16 residues long. CDR3 amino acids: CASSQAAGQGDNEQFF. DNA for the CDR3: TGTGCCAGCAGCCAGGCCGCGGGACAGGGCGACAATGAGCAGTTCTTC.

The chain links TRBV10-3 to TRBJ2-3; D might be TRBD2 (6 bases). V was pared by 8 bases and J by 4 bases, with 13 bases between. The V gene's germline CDR1 is ENHRY and CDR2 SYGVKD. CDR3 size: 13 residues. In DNA, the CDR3 is TGTGCCATCGGAGGGTTCGACCCAGATACGCAGTATTTT. Translated: CAIGGFDPDTQYF.

Concerning this clonotype itself: Just one base apart from a much larger clone, this may be a read error. The V call is TRBV12-3 or TRBV12-4, the J call TRBJ1-2; D unresolved. This CDR3 is 13 amino acids long. CDR3 protein: CTSSLGSRGGYTF. The CDR3, as DNA: TGTACCAGCAGTTTGGGCTCCCGCGGAGGCTACACCTTC.

V usage is TRBV20-1 and J usage is TRBJ2-7, with a weak D call TRBD1 (6 bases). Germline CDR1 DFQATT, CDR2 SNEGSKA (reference sequence). The CDR3 is 15 residues long. The V end was cut by 0 bases, the J end by 3 bases, with 15 bases between. CDR3 sequence reads: CSARDRGSSVYEQYF. The DNA for the CDR3 is TGCAGTGCTAGAGATAGGGGGAGTAGTGTCTACGAGCAGTACTTC.

The chain uses TRBV4-2 and TRBJ1-2; 9 nucleotides align to TRBD1. The ends lost 2 bases at V and 4 bases at J; junction bases unmatched: 5. Germline V gene data show CDR1 as LGHNA and CDR2 as YNFKEQ. The CDR3 length is 15 residues. CDR3 protein: CASSQSGQGTYGYTF. The DNA for the CDR3 is TGTGCCAGCAGCCAATCGGGACAGGGCACCTATGGCTACACCTTC.

This clonotype was seen a single time. The J gene is TRBJ2-3, the V gene TRBV4-1; 9 bases are a match to TRBD2. This CDR3 has 15 amino acids. Trimming removed 4 bases from V and 5 bases from J; junction bases left unmatched: 7. CDR1 is MGHRA, CDR2 YSYEKL, per germline. The DNA of the CDR3 is TGCGCCAGCAGCCCTCAAAGGACTAGCGAAGATACGCAGTATTTT. This encodes CASSPQRTSEDTQYF.

The chain employs TRBV9 and TRBJ2-1, with TRBD2 matching 9 bases. The CDR3 is 16 residues long. J was trimmed by 8 bases and V by 4 bases; bases with no gene match: 13. Germline CDR1 and CDR2: SGDLS and YYNGEE. In DNA, the CDR3 is TGTGCCAGCAGCCTACGGGCTAGCGGGGTTATGTATGAGCAGTTCTTC. Its translation is CASSLRASGVMYEQFF.

This clonotype appeared a few times. The chain employs TRBV7-2 and TRBJ2-5, with TRBD2 matching 11 bases. Germline loops: CDR1 SGHTA, CDR2 FQGNSA. The V and J ends lost 5 bases and 5 bases, in that order; junction bases with no gene match: 7. The CDR3 totals 15 residues. The CDR3 DNA sequence: TGTGCCAGCAGCCACCGACTAGCGGGGCGGGAGACCCAGTACTTC. This encodes CASSHRLAGRETQYF. The full variable domain, with the rest looked up from reference TRBV7-2 and TRBJ2-5, is GAGVSQSPSNKVTEKGKDVELRCDPISGHTALYWYRQSLGQGLEFLIYFQGNSAPDKSGLPSDRFSAERTGGSVSTLTIQRTQQEDSAVYLCASSHRLAGRETQYFGPGTRLLVL.

V usage is TRBV7-9 and J usage is TRBJ2-3; 11 bases fit TRBD2. The CDR3 runs to 14 residues. Germline-derived CDR1 and CDR2 are SEHNR and FQNEAQ (reference sequence). The trim removed 4 bases at V and 11 bases at J, leaving 8 bases unmatched. CDR3: CASSSTSGAGKQYF. CDR3 DNA sequence: TGTGCCAGCAGCTCGACTAGCGGGGCGGGCAAGCAGTATTTT.

This sequence joins TRBV12-3 or TRBV12-4 and TRBJ2-7; 10 bases are shared with TRBD1. The J call could be wrong; TRBJ2-4 is a better fit for the DNA end. CDR3 length: 17 amino acids. CDR3 nucleotides: TGTGCCAGCACCTCGGGACAGGGGCTCTTAGCCAAAAACATTCAGTACTTC. Translated: CASTSGQGLLAKNIQYF.

The rearrangement links TRBV18 to TRBJ2-5; a weak D match, TRBD2 (7 bases). The end of the DNA fits TRBJ2-7 better, so the J call may be wrong. The CDR3 covers 14 residues. The germline V gene has CDR1 KGHSH and CDR2 LQKENI. CDR3 in DNA: TGTGCCAGCTCACCAAGGAGGGGGGGTTACGAGCAGTACTTC. This sequence encodes CASSPRRGGYEQYF.

The CDR3 loop reads CAPRGAKETQYF. The CDR3 DNA follows: TGTGCCCCCCGGGGAGCCAAGGAGACCCAGTACTTC. The genes are TRBV7-9 and TRBJ2-4, with a weak D call TRBD2 (5 bases). The end of the DNA is better explained by TRBJ2-5, so the J call may be wrong. The CDR3 consists of 12 residues. Germline loops: CDR1 SEHNR, CDR2 FQNEAQ (reference sequence).

The sample holds a few counts of this clonotype. The chain joins TRBV5-1 to TRBJ2-3; 8 nucleotides match TRBD1. The germline V gene encodes CDR1 SGHRS and CDR2 YFSETQ. With V trimmed by 4 bases and J by 4 bases, 8 bases remained unmatched. The CDR3 length is 15 residues. The CDR3 loop is CASSRGQGGSDTQYF. In DNA form, the CDR3 reads TGCGCCAGCAGCCGAGGACAGGGTGGATCAGATACGCAGTATTTT.

The rearrangement uses TRBV5-1 and TRBJ2-5; D tentatively reads TRBD1 or TRBD2 (5 bases each). Trimming left V 6 bases short and J 5 bases short, with 17 bases between. This CDR3 is 14 amino acids long. Germline V lookup: CDR1 SGHRS, CDR2 YFSETQ. The CDR3 DNA follows: TGCGCCAGCACCCGGGACCCTAGGACGGAGACCCAGTACTTC. It encodes CASTRDPRTETQYF. The full variable domain, its missing parts supplied by reference TRBV5-1 and TRBJ2-5, is KAGVTQTPRYLIKTRGQQVTLSCSPISGHRSVSWYQQTPGQGLQFLFEYFSETQRNKGNFPGRFSGRQFSNSRSEMNVSTLELGDSALYLCASTRDPRTETQYFGPGTRLLVL.

The V and J genes are TRBV28 and TRBJ1-2; TRBD1 matches 7 bases. Germline lookup yields CDR1 MDHEN and CDR2 SYDVKM. There are 14 residues in the CDR3. Trimming cost V 2 bases and J 4 bases; bases outside gene matches: 4. The CDR3 is CASSLRGTVYGYTF. The CDR3 DNA is TGTGCCAGCAGTTTACGCGGGACAGTCTATGGCTACACCTTC.

The rearrangement uses TRBV20-1 and TRBJ2-4, with D uncertain. The J call may be mistaken, given a closer DNA end match to TRBJ2-7. Per germline, CDR1 DFQATT and CDR2 SNEGSKA (reference sequence). There are 11 residues in the CDR3. CDR3: CSASISNEQYF. The CDR3 region has the DNA TGCAGTGCTTCAATTTCCAACGAGCAGTACTTC.

The chain couples TRBV15 to TRBJ2-5; D call uncertain. The J call is doubtful: the DNA matches TRBJ2-7 better. The CDR3 contains 17 residues. Germline V gene sequence: CDR1 LNHNV, CDR2 YYDKDF (reference sequence). As DNA, the CDR3 is TGTGCCACCAGCAGAGATAACGGTAGAAGGGTCTCGTACGAGCAGTACTTC. Translation gives CATSRDNGRRVSYEQYF.

J is TRBJ2-4 and V is TRBV4-2, with 8 bases lining up with TRBD1. The junction had 7 bases not matched to a gene; V was cut back by 0 bases and J by 3 bases. The CDR3 has 17 amino acids. Germline V gene lookup returns CDR1 LGHNA and CDR2 YNFKEQ. The CDR3 loop is CASSQDGRGRGKNIQYF. In DNA, the CDR3 is TGTGCCAGCAGCCAAGATGGCAGGGGGCGCGGCAAAAACATTCAGTACTTC.

This clonotype was counted a few times. V and J are TRBV9 and TRBJ2-5; TRBD2 matches 14 bases. This CDR3 is 18 amino acids long. Trimming removed 4 bases from V and 1 base from J; junction bases left unmatched: 9. Germline values: CDR1 SGDLS, CDR2 YYNGEE. In DNA form, the CDR3 reads TGTGCCAGCAGCTTCTCTGGACTAGCGGGGGGAACCCAAGAGACCCAGTACTTC. It is translated as CASSFSGLAGGTQETQYF. The full variable domain, with the rest looked up from reference TRBV9 and TRBJ2-5, is DSGVTQTPKHLITATGQRVTLRCSPRSGDLSVYWYQQSLDQGLQFLIQYYNGEERAKGNILERFSAQQFPDLHSELNLSSLELGDSALYFCASSFSGLAGGTQETQYFGPGTRLLVL.

A few counts support this clonotype. The chain uses TRBV7-9 and TRBJ2-5; no definite D call. CDR1 is SEHNR and CDR2 is FQNEAQ in the germline V gene (reference sequence). The ends were cut back, 0 bases at V and 9 bases at J, with 14 bases in the middle. This CDR3 region has 14 residues. As DNA, the CDR3 is TGTGCCAGCAGCTTAGCCCCTAATGCAGGTCCCCAGTACTTC. Translated, it gives CASSLAPNAGPQYF.

The chain links TRBV9 to TRBJ1-2, with D possibly matching TRBD1 (5 bases). The ends were cut back, 0 bases at V and 5 bases at J, with 11 bases in the middle. The length of the CDR3 is 14 residues. CDR1 is SGDLS, CDR2 YYNGEE, per germline. This CDR3 is CASSVELGGYGYTF. For the CDR3, the DNA is TGTGCCAGCAGCGTAGAATTGGGGGGGTATGGCTACACCTTC.

The V and J genes are TRBV10-3 and TRBJ2-1; 7 nucleotides align to TRBD1. The J segment lost 7 bases and the V segment lost 3 bases, leaving 21 bases of the junction unmatched. Germline loops: CDR1 ENHRY, CDR2 SYGVKD. The CDR3 loop spans 19 amino acids. The CDR3 sequence is CAISDPGTAKGQLVNEQFF. The CDR3 DNA reads TGTGCCATCAGTGACCCCGGGACAGCTAAGGGACAATTGGTTAATGAGCAGTTCTTC.